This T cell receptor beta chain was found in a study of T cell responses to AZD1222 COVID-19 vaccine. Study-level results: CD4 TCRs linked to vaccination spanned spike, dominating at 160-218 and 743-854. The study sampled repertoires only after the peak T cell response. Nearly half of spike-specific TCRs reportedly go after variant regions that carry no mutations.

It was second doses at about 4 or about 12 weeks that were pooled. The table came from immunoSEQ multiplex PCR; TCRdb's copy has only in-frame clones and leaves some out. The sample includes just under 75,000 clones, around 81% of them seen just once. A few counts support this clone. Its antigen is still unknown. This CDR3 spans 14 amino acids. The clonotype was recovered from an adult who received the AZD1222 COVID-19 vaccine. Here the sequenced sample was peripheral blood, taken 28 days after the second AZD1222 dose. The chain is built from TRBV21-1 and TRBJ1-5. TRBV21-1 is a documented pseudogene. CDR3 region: CAAAITGLEQPQHF. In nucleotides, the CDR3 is TGTGCAGCAGCAATAACGGGGTTGGAACAGCCCCAGCATTTT.